Each of the 31 T cell receptor beta chains below was sequenced from the same sample in a study of T-cell reconstitution after alpha-beta-depleted transplantation in children. The library targeted TCRbeta and was prepared with unique molecular identifiers. One entry per CDR3 protein, called by TCRdb with MiXCR from the PCR reads. The table lists 700,000 to 950,000 distinct CDR3 sequences, 16% of them singletons, with 5% in the top ten. This material consisted of PBMCs, mostly from graft donor cells, taken 360 days after TCRalphabeta/CD19-depleted stem cell transplant. The origin of the receptors is a male patient aged 10 to 17 who had a stem cell transplant for acute lymphoblastic leukemia, so the T cells may come from the graft donor.

This clonotype was recorded many times. The V gene is TRBV10-3, the J gene TRBJ1-2; 8 bases align to TRBD1. Germline V gene lookup returns CDR1 ENHRY and CDR2 SYGVKD. V dropped 3 bases and J dropped 2; count of bases not matched to a gene: 2. CDR3 length: 14 residues. CDR3 sequence (DNA): TGTGCCATCAGTGACCAGGGGGCCAACTATGGCTACACCTTC. This translates into CAISDQGANYGYTF.

Only a few counts were recorded for this clonotype. The chain uses TRBV5-1 and TRBJ2-5; D unresolved. The CDR3 extends over 15 amino acids. The ends were cut back, 0 bases at V and 1 base at J, with 10 bases in the middle. Germline lookup yields CDR1 SGHRS and CDR2 YFSETQ. The CDR3 nucleotides read TGCGCCAGCAGCTTGGCCTTCGGAGCCCAAGAGACCCAGTACTTC. It encodes CASSLAFGAQETQYF.

The V and J genes are TRBV5-1 and TRBJ2-4; 12 bases match TRBD1. The CDR3 contains 17 residues. Germline-derived CDR1 and CDR2 are SGHRS and YFSETQ. The J segment lost 1 base and the V segment lost 10 bases, leaving 12 bases of the junction unmatched. The CDR3 sequence is CASAPGQGASAKNIQYF. The CDR3 nucleotides read TGCGCCTCCGCCCCGGGACAGGGGGCTTCGGCCAAAAACATTCAGTACTTC.

The genes are TRBV4-1 and TRBJ1-5; the D gene is possibly TRBD1 (5 bases). The CDR3 covers 17 residues. Deletions cut 3 bases from V and 5 bases from J, with 20 bases between. CDR1 is MGHRA, CDR2 YSYEKL, per germline. CDR3 in amino acids: CASSQRLLRGKYQPQHF. CDR3 nucleotide sequence: TGCGCCAGCAGCCAGAGGTTGTTGAGGGGAAAGTATCAGCCCCAGCATTTT.

This clonotype was seen ten or more times. The chain has TRBV11-2 and TRBJ2-3, with TRBD2 matching over 8 bases. The CDR3 extends over 14 amino acids. J gave up 2 bases and V 7 bases, and 5 bases lay outside the gene matches. Germline V gene sequence: CDR1 SGHAT, CDR2 FQNNGV. The DNA for the CDR3 is TGTGCCAGCACACCGGGGGGGTACACAGATACGCAGTATTTT. Encoded protein: CASTPGGYTDTQYF.

The CDR3 DNA reads as TGCAGTGCTAGAGCTGGTGGGGAAGGTGACTATGGCTACACCTTC. Amino acid sequence: CSARAGGEGDYGYTF. The chain recombines TRBV20-1 with TRBJ1-2; D not resolved. CDR3 length: 15 residues. The V and J ends lost 1 base and 3 bases respectively, with 15 bases between them. CDR1 is DFQATT, CDR2 SNEGSKA, per germline (reference sequence).

This clonotype was seen at least ten times. This chain links TRBV4-1 with TRBJ2-1, with 7 bases aligning to TRBD2. Germline V gives CDR1 MGHRA, CDR2 YSYEKL. Trimming removed 4 bases from V and 3 bases from J; junction bases left unmatched: 12. The CDR3 extends over 17 amino acids. CDR3 protein: CASSPTLAQAIYNEQFF. The CDR3, as DNA: TGCGCCAGCAGCCCCACACTAGCGCAAGCGATCTACAATGAGCAGTTCTTC.

This chain joins TRBV10-3 and TRBJ2-7; 16 positions agree with TRBD2. This CDR3 has 16 amino acids. V was pared by 4 bases and J by 4 bases, with 4 bases of the junction left unmatched. From germline, CDR1 is ENHRY and CDR2 SYGVKD. The CDR3 region is CAISGGTSGRGYEQYF. In DNA form, the CDR3 reads TGTGCCATCAGTGGGGGGACTAGCGGGAGGGGGTACGAGCAGTACTTC.

At least ten counts were recorded for this clonotype. V usage is TRBV7-9 and J usage is TRBJ2-7, with a weak D call TRBD2 (7 bases). CDR1 and CDR2 from the germline V gene are SEHNR and FQNEAQ (reference sequence). This CDR3 has 11 amino acids. The V and J ends lost 6 bases and 12 bases respectively, with 15 bases between them. This chain's CDR3 is CASSLSGGRYF. The CDR3 DNA sequence: TGTGCCAGCAGTCTCTCCGGGGGGCGGTACTTC.

This clonotype came up a few times. The chain couples TRBV29-1 to TRBJ2-5, with 14 bases aligning to TRBD2. The germline V gene encodes CDR1 SQVTM and CDR2 ANQGSEA. This CDR3 is 15 amino acids long. V lost 6 bases and J lost 5; bases outside the gene matches: 8. The CDR3 sequence: CSVYGTSGSLETQYF. Here the CDR3 DNA reads TGCAGCGTCTATGGGACTAGCGGGAGTCTTGAGACCCAGTACTTC.

This clonotype was recorded many times. The chain combines TRBV5-1 with TRBJ2-7, with TRBD1 as a possible D gene (5 bases). From germline, CDR1 is SGHRS and CDR2 YFSETQ. The germline V and J ends were trimmed by 2 bases and 2 bases, with 11 bases remaining between them. The CDR3 is 14 residues long. The CDR3 region is CASSFLGQTYEQYF. In nucleotides, the CDR3 is TGCGCCAGCAGCTTCCTTGGACAAACCTACGAGCAGTACTTC.

This clonotype was counted between two and nine times. The rearrangement uses TRBV7-9 and TRBJ2-7, with D possibly being TRBD1 or TRBD2 (6 bases each). With 3 bases removed from V and 4 bases from J, the gap between germline ends came to 22 bases. Per germline, CDR1 SEHNR and CDR2 FQNEAQ (reference sequence). CDR3 length: 17 residues. DNA of the CDR3: TGTGCCAGCAGCTTCCCATCGACAGGAGGGAACCTTTACGAGCAGTACTTC. It specifies CASSFPSTGGNLYEQYF.

The chain has TRBV7-8 and TRBJ2-2; unclear D gene. CDR3 length: 14 residues. V lost 1 base and J 6 bases, leaving 9 bases between the germline ends. CDR1 is SGHVS, CDR2 FQNEAQ, per germline. CDR3 sequence reads: CASSLGQYAGELFF. In DNA, the CDR3 is TGTGCCAGCAGCTTAGGCCAGTACGCCGGGGAGCTGTTTTTT.

The chain joins TRBV12-3 or TRBV12-4 to TRBJ2-3; maybe TRBD2 (6 bases). Trimming took off 5 bases at V and 6 bases at J, with 18 bases between the two ends. The CDR3 spans 15 residues. The CDR3 DNA sequence: TGTGCCAGCAGTCAGGAGGGTAGCTTGGCCGATACGCAGTATTTT. Translation gives CASSQEGSLADTQYF.

The V call is TRBV27, the J call TRBJ2-5; a weak D match, TRBD1 (6 bases). The germline CDR1 and CDR2 sequences are MNHEY and SMNVEV (reference sequence). The CDR3 covers 15 residues. V gave up 1 base and J gave up 4 bases, with 13 bases separating them. The CDR3 is CASSLWGQARETQYF. The CDR3 nucleotides are TGTGCCAGCAGTTTATGGGGGCAAGCGAGAGAGACCCAGTACTTC.

A single count supports this clonotype. At one boundary the junction diverges from the germline segment, which might be a read error. The J gene is TRBJ2-7, the V gene TRBV10-2, with D possibly matching TRBD2 (5 bases). The V gene's germline CDR1 is WSHSY and CDR2 SAAADI. The CDR3 is made up of 11 amino acids. DNA for the CDR3: TGCGCCAGCAGTGAGTCTTGGGCTAGCCGCTTC. Its translation: CASSESWASRF.

The chain combines TRBV4-2 with TRBJ2-7; D may be TRBD2 (6 bases). This CDR3 is 16 amino acids long. Per germline, CDR1 LGHNA and CDR2 YNFKEQ. V was shortened by 4 bases and J by 1 base, with 17 bases between the two germline ends. CDR3 sequence (DNA): TGTGCCAGCAGCCCCCTTGGAAGGGGAGGATCCTACGAGCAGTACTTC. Its translation is CASSPLGRGGSYEQYF.

The sample holds many counts of this clonotype. The gene calls are TRBV12-3 or TRBV12-4 and TRBJ2-2, with 10 bases matching TRBD1. Unmatched junction bases numbered 9, after V lost 6 bases and J lost 8 bases. CDR3 length: 15 amino acids. In DNA form, the CDR3 reads TGTGCCAGCAGGACAGGGGGCTTATTTGGGGGGGAGCTGTTTTTT. This codes for CASRTGGLFGGELFF.

V usage is TRBV27 and J usage is TRBJ1-1; unclear D gene. With 3 bases removed from V and 0 bases from J, the gap between germline ends came to 11 bases. Germline CDR1 reads MNHEY; CDR2 reads SMNVEV (reference sequence). The CDR3 sequence is 15 residues long. CDR3 residues: CASSLSPGLNTEAFF. The CDR3, as DNA: TGTGCCAGCAGTTTGTCGCCCGGATTGAACACTGAAGCTTTCTTT.

This clonotype was seen a handful of times. This sequence joins TRBV21-1 and TRBJ2-3. TRBV21-1 constitutes a pseudogene. This CDR3 is 13 amino acids long. CDR3 DNA sequence: TGTGCCAGCAGCAATCTTTACCCAGATACGCAGTATTTT. Protein product: CASSNLYPDTQYF.

The gene calls are TRBV4-2 and TRBJ2-7; 10 bases are shared with TRBD1. J gave up 6 bases and V 1 base, and 9 bases lay outside the gene matches. Germline assignment: CDR1 LGHNA and CDR2 YNFKEQ. The CDR3 contains 16 residues. CDR3 loop: CASSQGGDRGRSEQYF. CDR3 DNA: TGTGCCAGCAGCCAAGGAGGGGACAGGGGAAGGTCCGAGCAGTACTTC.

V and J are TRBV6-4 and TRBJ2-1, with a weak D call TRBD1 (6 bases). Looked up from germline, CDR1 is MRHNA and CDR2 is SNTAGT. The V gene lost 2 bases and the J gene lost 7 bases, with 15 bases spanning the gap. The CDR3 covers 15 residues. CDR3 residues: CASSDKWTVSNEQFF. The CDR3 DNA reads TGTGCCAGCAGTGACAAGTGGACAGTATCGAATGAGCAGTTCTTC.

In its sample, this clonotype was seen a few times. This chain links TRBV24-1 with TRBJ1-2; 7 bases line up with TRBD1. Germline values: CDR1 KGHDR, CDR2 SFDVKD. The CDR3 extends over 13 amino acids. J was trimmed by 6 bases and V by 7 bases; bases with no gene match: 7. CDR3 sequence: CATSRGTVDGYTF. Written as DNA, the CDR3 is TGTGCCACCAGCCGCGGGACAGTAGATGGCTACACCTTC.

This clonotype was detected a few times. This chain connects TRBV6-2 or TRBV6-3 to TRBJ2-1, with TRBD2 matching over 12 bases. V was pared by 0 bases and J by 4 bases, with 1 base of the junction left unmatched. Germline CDR1 and CDR2: MNHEY and SVGEGT. The CDR3 has 16 amino acids. CDR3 residues: CASSYSGLAGYNEQFF. CDR3 nucleotide sequence: TGTGCCAGCAGTTACTCCGGACTAGCGGGGTACAATGAGCAGTTCTTC.

Only a few counts were recorded for this clonotype. V gene TRBV7-8 combines with J gene TRBJ2-1; the match to TRBD2 covers 9 bases. This CDR3 is built from 19 residues. With V trimmed by 1 base and J by 0 bases, 10 bases remained unmatched. The germline CDR1 and CDR2 sequences are SGHVS and FQNEAQ. The CDR3 coding sequence is TGTGCCAGCAGCTTAGTACCCAGCGGGAGGCTCAGCTCCTACAATGAGCAGTTCTTC. Translating it yields CASSLVPSGRLSSYNEQFF.

A few counts support this clonotype. The J gene is TRBJ2-1, the V gene TRBV7-9; tentatively, D is TRBD2 (6 bases). Germline V gene sequence: CDR1 SEHNR, CDR2 FQNEAQ (reference sequence). The germline V and J ends were trimmed by 3 bases and 6 bases, with 15 bases remaining between them. The CDR3 is 15 amino acids. CDR3 nucleotide sequence: TGTGCCAGCAGCTTGAGGGCGGGGCGCTCCAATGAGCAGTTCTTC. Residues: CASSLRAGRSNEQFF.

This clonotype was seen a handful of times. The gene calls are TRBV18 and TRBJ2-1, with D tentatively TRBD2 (6 bases). The germline V gene encodes CDR1 KGHSH and CDR2 LQKENI. Trimming removed 3 bases from V and 4 bases from J, with 16 bases in between. CDR3 length: 16 amino acids. The CDR3 reads CASSPLGLAYYNEQFF. As DNA, the CDR3 is TGTGCCAGCTCACCTCTGGGGCTAGCGTATTACAATGAGCAGTTCTTC.

This clonotype was recorded at least ten times. The rearrangement joins TRBV7-8 to TRBJ2-2; TRBD2 matches 10 bases. The CDR3 totals 18 residues. V dropped 1 base and J dropped 4; count of bases not matched to a gene: 9. In germline, CDR1 is SGHVS, CDR2 FQNEAQ. CDR3 loop: CASSLGLGLAGATGELFF. As DNA, the CDR3 is TGTGCCAGCAGCTTAGGCCTGGGTCTAGCGGGGGCCACCGGGGAGCTGTTTTTT.

This clonotype came up a few times. This chain connects TRBV5-1 to TRBJ1-2; no reliable D call. Between the trimmed V and J ends, which lost 4 bases and 2 bases, there was a span of 12 bases. The CDR3 runs to 14 residues. CDR1 is SGHRS and CDR2 is YFSETQ in the germline V gene. The chain's CDR3 is CASSQNAENYGYTF. The CDR3 DNA sequence: TGCGCCAGCAGCCAAAATGCAGAGAACTATGGCTACACCTTC.

This clonotype showed up just a few times. V gene TRBV12-5 combines with J gene TRBJ1-4; D call uncertain. The germline gives CDR1 LGHNT, CDR2 FRNRAP. Trimming pared 0 bases from V and 7 bases from J, leaving 6 bases between. The length of the CDR3 is 13 residues. The CDR3 region has the DNA TGTGCTAGTGGTTTGGTAGATGCTGAAAAACTGTTTTTT. Amino acid sequence: CASGLVDAEKLFF.

This clonotype was seen many times. V and J are TRBV7-6 and TRBJ2-2; TRBD2 aligns across 9 bases. The J segment lost 4 bases and the V segment lost 3 bases, leaving 3 bases of the junction unmatched. Per germline, CDR1 SGHVS and CDR2 FNYEAQ. The CDR3 runs 15 residues. The CDR3 DNA sequence: TGTGCCAGCAGCTTTAGCGGGAGTGGCACCGGGGAGCTGTTTTTT. It codes for CASSFSGSGTGELFF.